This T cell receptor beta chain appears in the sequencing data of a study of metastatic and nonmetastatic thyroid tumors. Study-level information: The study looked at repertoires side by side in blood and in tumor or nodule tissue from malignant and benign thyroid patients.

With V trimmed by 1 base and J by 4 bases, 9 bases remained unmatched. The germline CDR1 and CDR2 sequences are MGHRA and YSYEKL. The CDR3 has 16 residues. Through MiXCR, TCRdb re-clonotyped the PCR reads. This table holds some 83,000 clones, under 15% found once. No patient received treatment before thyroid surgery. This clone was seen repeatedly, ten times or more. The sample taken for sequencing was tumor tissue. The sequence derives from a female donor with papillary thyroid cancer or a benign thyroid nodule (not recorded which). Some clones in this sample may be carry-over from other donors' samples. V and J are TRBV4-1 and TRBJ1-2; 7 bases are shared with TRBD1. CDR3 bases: TGCGCCAGCAGCCAAGTAGGGGGCAGGGGGTCCTATGGCTACACCTTC. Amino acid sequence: CASSQVGGRGSYGYTF.